This T cell receptor beta chain stems from a study of T cells after yellow fever vaccination. CDR3 length: 14 residues. V was cut by 6 bases and J by 0 bases, with 10 bases left in between. Germline V gene lookup returns CDR1 LGHNA and CDR2 YSLEER. TCRdb processed the 5' RACE reads anew with MiXCR; each CDR3 protein has one entry. Altogether about 360,000 distinct CDR3 sequences are present, roughly 6.2% being singletons, with the ten largest covering approximately 15%. This clonotype was seen at least ten times. The sample in question was PBMCs, obtained 5 days after the yellow fever booster vaccination. The source of this sequence is a man between 25 and 39 years old who received the YFV17D yellow fever vaccine. The rearrangement joins TRBV4-3 to TRBJ2-3; D gene uncertain. The CDR3 DNA reads TGCGCCAGCAGTGGAAGAACTAGCACAGATACGCAGTATTTT. It is translated as CASSGRTSTDTQYF.